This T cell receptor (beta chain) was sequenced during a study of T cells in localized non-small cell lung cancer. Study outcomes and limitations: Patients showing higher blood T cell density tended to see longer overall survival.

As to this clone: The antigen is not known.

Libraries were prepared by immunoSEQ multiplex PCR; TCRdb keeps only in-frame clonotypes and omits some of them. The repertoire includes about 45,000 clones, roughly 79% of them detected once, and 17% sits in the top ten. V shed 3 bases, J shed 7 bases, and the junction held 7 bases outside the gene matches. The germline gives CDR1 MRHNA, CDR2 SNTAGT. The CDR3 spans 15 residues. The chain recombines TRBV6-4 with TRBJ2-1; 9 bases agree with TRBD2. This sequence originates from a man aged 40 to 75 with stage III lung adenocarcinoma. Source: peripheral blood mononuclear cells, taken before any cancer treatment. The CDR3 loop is CASSEGSGGYNEQFF. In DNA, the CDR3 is TGTGCCAGCAGTGAAGGTAGCGGGGGTTATAATGAGCAGTTCTTC.